One T cell receptor (beta chain) is described in this entry. No antigen is known for it. The data are from a study of T cell responses to AZD1222 COVID-19 vaccine. V lost 5 bases and J lost 0, with 14 bases in between. The CDR3 contains 16 residues. Germline assignment: CDR1 SGHVS and CDR2 FNYEAQ. General observations from the study: Breadth and depth of Spike-specific TCRs rose after two AZD1222 doses. Dominant at 160-218 and 743-854, vaccine-associated CD4 TCRs also spanned spike.

Sequencing was performed with immunoSEQ multiplex PCR; in TCRdb, only in-frame clones are kept and a portion is missing. The table includes 180,000 or so clones, roughly 90% detected once. The sequenced sample was peripheral blood, obtained 28 days after the second AZD1222 dose. The chain combines TRBV7-6 with TRBJ1-3, with D possibly matching TRBD1 (6 bases). The TCR originated in an adult who received the AZD1222 COVID-19 vaccine. CDR3 amino acids: CASSPVGGASGNTIYF. DNA of the CDR3: TGTGCCAGCAGCCCCGTCGGGGGCGCCTCTGGAAACACCATATATTTT.